This TCR beta chain stems from a study of tumor-infiltrating lymphocytes in localized non-small cell lung cancer. About the study: Several tumor histologies, both smoking statuses, and some post-neoadjuvant chemotherapy samples were included. Resected tumor was paired with non-adjacent uninvolved lung from the same patient.

The study's findings and limits: Different pieces of the same tissue were used for each assay. TCR sequencing covered a subset of patients with enough tissue.

Libraries were prepared by immunoSEQ multiplex PCR; TCRdb keeps only in-frame clonotypes and omits some of them. Of 11,000 to 15,000 clones in the sample, roughly four fifths were seen once. Of note for this clone: The antigen remains undetermined.

Germline V gives CDR1 MNHEY, CDR2 SMNVEV (reference sequence). Unmatched junction bases numbered 13, after V lost 6 bases and J lost 0 bases. CDR3 length equals 18 residues. Sequences were obtained from lung tumor tissue. The chain carries TRBV27 and TRBJ2-4; 8 bases match TRBD2. This receptor was taken from a human donor with non-small cell lung cancer. The CDR3 DNA follows: TGTGCCAGCAGGCCCCGGGTAGGGCTAGCGGGAGCCAAAAACATTCAGTACTTC. Translation gives CASRPRVGLAGAKNIQYF.